Listed below are T cell receptor beta chains from one sample, sequenced in a study of blood T cell repertoires in COVID-19. TCRdb's copy holds only in-frame clones and misses some; the assay was immunoSEQ multiplex PCR. The sample consists of around 200,000 clones, 87% of them appearing once. The material sequenced was peripheral blood. These receptor sequences come from a man aged 35 to 55 with active or convalescent COVID-19. Each CDR3 is given with its conserved first and last residue.

>TRBV7-9|TRBJ1-3
CASSPPGQRSGGNTIYF
>TRBV3-1/TRBV3-2|TRBJ1-1
CASSQLKGAVAFF
>TRBV6-5|TRBJ1-3
CASRPQGAAGNTIYF
>TRBV6-1|TRBJ1-6
CASSEGPGLYNSPLHF
>TRBV7-2|TRBJ2-2
CASSYARRTGELFF
>TRBV19|TRBJ2-5
CASSTLAGGGETQYF
>TRBV4-1|TRBJ1-2
CASSQDPGGLHGYTF
>TRBV9|TRBJ1-1
CASTSVGDNTEAFF
>TRBV29-1|TRBJ1-1
CSVEGARNTEAFF
>TRBV2|TRBJ1-6
CASSDTGGISPLHF
>TRBV7-9|TRBJ1-2
CASRGKTGGYTF
>TRBV30|TRBJ2-2
CAWLGQQYTGELFF
>TRBV6-5|TRBJ2-7
CASSSQGAGEQYF
>TRBV29-1|TRBJ1-2
CSVSTGPTAGYTF
>TRBV12-3/TRBV12-4|TRBJ1-1
CASSGGITTEAFF
>TRBV19|TRBJ1-4
CASSMVGGNEKLFF
>TRBV7-6|TRBJ1-5
CASSYFTGPQHF
>TRBV5-1|TRBJ1-4
CASSSQGPNEKLFF
>TRBV7-9|TRBJ2-7
CASSLGRGEEQYF
>TRBV18|TRBJ2-3
CASSPPGVGDRVTDTQYF
>TRBV7-3|TRBJ1-1
CASSLDSNTEAFF
>TRBV10-3|TRBJ2-1
CAIERGRQTPNEQFF
>TRBV6-1|TRBJ1-5
CASSASGGGRLDQPQHF
>TRBV9|TRBJ1-1
CASSPRSGVTEAFF
>TRBV6-5|TRBJ1-2
CASSTGTKSAF
>TRBV5-4|TRBJ2-2
CASSLFETGGFGGELFF
>TRBV18|TRBJ1-4
CASSSGETDEKLFF
>TRBV7-3|TRBJ2-1
CASSPDRGYLAGGKFNEQFF
>TRBV6-6|TRBJ1-2
CASSRTGSYGYTF
>TRBV20-1|TRBJ1-5
CSGGVRQPQHF
>TRBV5-5|TRBJ2-3
CASSLRDTQYF
>TRBV30|TRBJ1-6
CAWSVPGEPNSPLHF
>TRBV24-1|TRBJ2-1
CATSDSTGLEGNEQFF
>TRBV14|TRBJ2-7
CASSHSYEQYF
>TRBV10-3|TRBJ2-1
CAISDRNSGDEQFF
>TRBV3-1/TRBV3-2|TRBJ2-7
CASSHFGTSPYEQYF
>TRBV5-6|TRBJ1-3
CASSLVGRTGNTIYF
>TRBV6-1|TRBJ2-1
CASSESGSYNEQFF
>TRBV10-2|TRBJ1-1
CASSESSVLQAFF
>TRBV25-1|TRBJ1-1
CASREQGLNKAFF
>TRBV12-5|TRBJ2-1
CASGSPGQGIREQFF